The rows below give T cell receptor beta chains drawn from one sample of a study of blood T cell repertoires in COVID-19. This table comes from immunoSEQ multiplex PCR, and its TCRdb copy is limited to in-frame clones, with some not included. The data show roughly 350,000 clones, more than 75% seen once. Sequencing was performed on peripheral blood. These receptors were obtained from a woman aged 18-35 years who had recovered from COVID-19. Each CDR3 is given with its conserved first and last residue. The D gene is left open where the match is weak. Clone sizes are given selectively: once, few, many, or a class where the clone is expanded.

D,size,J,V,CDR3,DNA
TRBD1,NA,TRBJ2-2,TRBV24-1,CATSDSTGVYSGELFF,TGTGCCACCAGTGATTCTACAGGGGTGTACTCCGGGGAGCTGTTTTTT
TRBD1,few,TRBJ1-6,TRBV4-1,CASSHPPRRQGARNSPLHF,TGCGCCAGCAGCCACCCCCCGAGACGGCAGGGGGCAAGGAATTCACCCCTCCACTTT
NA,NA,TRBJ2-3,TRBV27,CASSSGSPGQITTDTQYF,TGTGCCAGCAGTTCCGGAAGCCCAGGACAGATCACGACAGATACGCAGTATTTT
NA,NA,TRBJ2-5,TRBV19,CASSSGTNAETQYF,TGTGCCAGTAGTAGCGGGACGAATGCGGAGACCCAGTACTTC
NA,NA,TRBJ1-1,TRBV29-1,CSAMNTEAFF,TGCAGCGCTATGAACACTGAAGCTTTCTTT
NA,NA,TRBJ2-1,TRBV6-2/TRBV6-3,CASSYPGRTYNEQFF,TGTGCCAGCAGTTACCCGGGTCGGACCTACAATGAGCAGTTCTTC
NA,NA,TRBJ1-2,TRBV11-2,CASSFSRDPNYGYTF,TGTGCCAGCAGCTTTTCCCGGGATCCTAACTATGGCTACACCTTC
NA,NA,TRBJ1-1,TRBV19,CASSATVLNTEAFF,TGTGCCAGTAGTGCGACAGTTCTGAACACTGAAGCTTTCTTT
NA,NA,TRBJ2-3,TRBV6-2/TRBV6-3,CASSRRGSTDTQYF,TGTGCCAGCAGTCGTCGGGGGTCCACAGATACGCAGTATTTT
NA,NA,TRBJ2-5,TRBV19,CASSKIGPRETQYF,TGTGCCAGTTCAAAAATCGGTCCGAGGGAGACCCAGTACTTC
NA,NA,TRBJ2-3,TRBV21-1,CASSKCTSGSGDTQYF,TGTGCCAGCAGCAAATGCACTAGCGGGAGCGGGGATACGCAGTATTTT
NA,NA,TRBJ1-4,TRBV30,CAWRAGQIATNEKLFF,TGTGCCTGGAGGGCCGGACAGATTGCAACTAATGAAAAACTGTTTTTT
TRBD1,NA,TRBJ1-3,TRBV5-1,CASSAGLDRVLNSGNTIYF,TGCGCCAGCAGCGCTGGTTTGGACAGGGTCCTAAACTCTGGAAACACCATATATTTT
NA,NA,TRBJ1-2,TRBV6-1,CASSEWAGEDYGYTF,TGTGCCAGCAGTGAATGGGCGGGGGAAGACTATGGCTACACCTTC
TRBD2,NA,TRBJ2-1,TRBV19,CASSITSGSSSYNEQFF,TGTGCCAGTAGTATTACTAGCGGGAGTAGCTCCTACAATGAGCAGTTCTTC
NA,NA,TRBJ2-1,TRBV27,CASSSPAKRRERNNEQFF,TGTGCCAGCAGTTCCCCAGCAAAGCGGAGGGAGAGAAACAATGAGCAGTTCTTC
TRBD2,NA,TRBJ2-5,TRBV5-1,CASSSGEGQETQYF,TGCGCCAGCAGCTCCGGGGAGGGCCAAGAGACCCAGTACTTC
TRBD1,NA,TRBJ2-1,TRBV11-2,CASNDRGREGPWSEQFF,TGTGCCAGCAACGACAGGGGGCGCGAGGGGCCATGGTCTGAGCAGTTCTTC
TRBD2,NA,TRBJ2-3,TRBV11-2,CASSLTGLAGTDTQYF,TGTGCCAGCAGCTTAACGGGACTAGCGGGCACAGATACGCAGTATTTT
NA,NA,TRBJ2-1,TRBV20-1,CSASRASTYNEQFF,TGCAGTGCTAGTCGGGCTAGCACCTACAATGAGCAGTTCTTC
NA,NA,TRBJ1-2,TRBV7-8,CASSLGPSGAAYGYTF,TGTGCCAGCAGCTTAGGCCCATCAGGGGCCGCCTATGGCTACACCTTC
TRBD1,NA,TRBJ1-2,TRBV7-9,CASSSPDRVNYGYTF,TGTGCCAGCAGCTCACCCGACAGGGTAAACTATGGCTACACCTTC
NA,NA,TRBJ1-5,TRBV30,CAWRSRGNQPQHF,TGTGCCTGGAGATCTCGGGGGAATCAGCCCCAGCATTTT
TRBD2,once,TRBJ2-1,TRBV7-2,CASSSRSGLAGSANEQFF,TGTGCCAGCAGCTCTCGAAGTGGACTAGCGGGGAGTGCTAATGAGCAGTTCTTC
NA,NA,TRBJ1-2,TRBV6-2/TRBV6-3,CASSYSALRGGYGYTF,TGTGCCAGCAGTTACTCGGCTTTAAGGGGTGGCTATGGCTACACCTTC
NA,NA,TRBJ2-3,TRBV24-1,CATSETGLSTDTQYF,TGTGCCACCAGTGAAACAGGGCTCAGCACAGATACGCAGTATTTT
TRBD2,NA,TRBJ2-1,TRBV19,CASSMARLAETNNEQFF,TGTGCCAGTAGTATGGCCCGACTAGCGGAGACCAACAATGAGCAGTTCTTC
NA,NA,TRBJ1-5,TRBV6-2/TRBV6-3,CASSYTPTAEPRLQPQHF,TGTGCCAGCAGTTACACTCCGACGGCGGAACCGAGGCTTCAGCCCCAGCATTTT
NA,NA,TRBJ2-4,TRBV7-8,CASSSPQMDSNIQYF,TGTGCCAGCAGCTCGCCTCAAATGGACAGTAACATTCAGTACTTC
TRBD2,many,TRBJ2-1,TRBV7-6,CASSLTSGRDNEQFF,TGTGCCAGCAGCTTAACCAGCGGGAGGGACAATGAGCAGTTCTTC
TRBD1,once,TRBJ2-1,TRBV12-5,CASGLSGGNEQFF,TGTGCTAGTGGTTTGTCAGGGGGCAATGAGCAGTTCTTC
TRBD1,NA,TRBJ1-6,TRBV6-2/TRBV6-3,CASSYGPRTGWVLGLSPLHF,TGTGCCAGCAGTTACGGTCCCCGGACAGGGTGGGTCCTTGGTCTTTCACCCCTCCACTTT
TRBD2,NA,TRBJ2-2,TRBV14,CASSRSPLEAGAATGELFF,TGTGCCAGCAGCCGCAGTCCCCTAGAGGCGGGAGCGGCTACCGGGGAGCTGTTTTTT
NA,NA,TRBJ2-1,TRBV2,CASSTSVVRHYNEQFF,TGTGCCAGCAGTACGTCAGTGGTCCGTCACTACAATGAGCAGTTCTTC
NA,few,TRBJ1-2,TRBV15,CATSRAGGGYTF,TGTGCCACCAGCCGGGCGGGGGGAGGCTACACCTTC
TRBD1,NA,TRBJ2-2,TRBV5-6,CASSLRDRGYTGELFF,TGTGCCAGCAGCCTCCGGGACAGGGGGTACACCGGGGAGCTGTTTTTT
TRBD1,NA,TRBJ1-5,TRBV7-2,CASSLQTGVGQPQHF,TGTGCCAGCAGCCTTCAGACAGGGGTTGGTCAGCCCCAGCATTTT
NA,NA,TRBJ2-3,TRBV4-1,CASSLATGWRTDTQYF,TGCGCCAGCAGCCTCGCGACAGGATGGCGCACAGATACGCAGTATTTT
NA,NA,TRBJ1-5,TRBV25-1,CASSAWGTSGQPQHF,TGTGCCAGCAGTGCCTGGGGGACAAGCGGTCAGCCCCAGCATTTT
TRBD2,NA,TRBJ2-1,TRBV12-5,CASGGGTTKSGRSGQFF,TGTGCTAGTGGGGGAGGGACCACAAAGTCCGGGCGAAGCGGGCAGTTCTTC
TRBD2,NA,TRBJ2-3,TRBV10-2,CASRGLAGGTDTQYF,TGCGCCAGCAGAGGACTAGCGGGGGGCACAGATACGCAGTATTTT
NA,NA,TRBJ2-3,TRBV5-1,CASSPSDAILTDTQYF,TGCGCCAGCAGCCCTAGCGATGCGATCCTCACAGATACGCAGTATTTT